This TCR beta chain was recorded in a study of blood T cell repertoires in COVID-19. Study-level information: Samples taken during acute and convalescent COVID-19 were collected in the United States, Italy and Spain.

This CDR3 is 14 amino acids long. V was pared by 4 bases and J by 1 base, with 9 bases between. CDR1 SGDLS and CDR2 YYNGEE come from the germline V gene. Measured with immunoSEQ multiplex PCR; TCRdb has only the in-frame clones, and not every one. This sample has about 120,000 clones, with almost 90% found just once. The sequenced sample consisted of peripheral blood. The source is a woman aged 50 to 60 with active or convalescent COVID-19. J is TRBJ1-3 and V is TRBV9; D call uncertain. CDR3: CASSPQWSGNTIYF. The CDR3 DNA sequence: TGTGCCAGCAGCCCCCAGTGGTCTGGAAACACCATATATTTT.